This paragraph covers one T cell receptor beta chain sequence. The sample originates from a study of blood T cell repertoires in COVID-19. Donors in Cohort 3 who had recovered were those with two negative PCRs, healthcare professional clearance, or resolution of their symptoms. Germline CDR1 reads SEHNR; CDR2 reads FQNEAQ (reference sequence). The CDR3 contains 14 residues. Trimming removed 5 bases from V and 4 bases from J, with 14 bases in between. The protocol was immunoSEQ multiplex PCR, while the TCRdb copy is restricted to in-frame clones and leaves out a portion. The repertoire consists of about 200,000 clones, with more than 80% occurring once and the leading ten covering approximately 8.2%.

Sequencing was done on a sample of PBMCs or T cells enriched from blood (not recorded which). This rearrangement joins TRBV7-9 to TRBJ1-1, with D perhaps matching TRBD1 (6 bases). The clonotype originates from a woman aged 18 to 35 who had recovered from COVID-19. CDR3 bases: TGTGCCAGCAGCATAAACCCAGGGGTCACTGAAGCTTTCTTT. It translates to CASSINPGVTEAFF.